This TCR beta chain was profiled in a study of cytomegalovirus exposure and HLA in healthy donors. Overall study findings and caveats: Compared with the roughly 700-donor mean, an Asian-associated ancestry cluster reportedly had fewer N-insertions, according to a later analysis. In an earlier analysis, productive rearrangement rates for most beta V segments clustered near 87% or 30%.

This clone was counted a few times. The antigen is unknown. Each donor was healthy, and each was a bone marrow donor. PCR amplification relied on 60 Vbeta primers (plus 13 Jbeta primers). Using immunoSEQ multiplex PCR, the repertoire was profiled, and TCRdb retains in-frame clones only, with some absent. This sample yields roughly 100,000 clones, of which around three quarters are seen a single time; approximately 3.4% belongs to the top ten. The CDR3 has 14 amino acids. V shed 6 bases and J 4 bases; nucleotides not matched to a gene: 4. Germline assignment: CDR1 MNHEY and CDR2 SVGAGI. This receptor was identified in a male donor in good health and CMV-seropositive. Material: PBMCs. This chain uses TRBV6-5 with TRBJ1-1; 11 bases align to TRBD1. The CDR3 coding sequence is TGTGCCAGCAGACCGGGACAGGGGGTCACTGAAGCTTTCTTT. This translates into CASRPGQGVTEAFF.